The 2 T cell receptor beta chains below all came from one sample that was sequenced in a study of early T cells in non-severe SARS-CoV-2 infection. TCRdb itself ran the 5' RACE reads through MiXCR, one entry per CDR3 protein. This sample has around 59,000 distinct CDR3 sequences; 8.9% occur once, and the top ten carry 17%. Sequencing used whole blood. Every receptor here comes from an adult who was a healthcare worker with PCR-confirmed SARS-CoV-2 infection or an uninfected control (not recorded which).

In DNA, the CDR3 is TGTGCCAGCAGTCTTTCGCATTCACCCCTCCACTTT. Amino acids: CASSLSHSPLHF. The V and J genes are TRBV12-3 or TRBV12-4 and TRBJ1-6; D is undetermined. V was cut by 5 bases and J by 8 bases, with 7 bases left in between. The CDR3 is 12 amino acids.

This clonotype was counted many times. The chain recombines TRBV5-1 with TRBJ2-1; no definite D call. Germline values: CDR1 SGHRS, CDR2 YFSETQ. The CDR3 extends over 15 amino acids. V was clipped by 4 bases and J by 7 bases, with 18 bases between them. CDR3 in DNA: TGCGCCAGCAGCGCCCTGAGAGGTAGTGAGAATGAGCAGTTCTTC. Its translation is CASSALRGSENEQFF.